This T cell receptor (beta chain) was sequenced during a study of blood T cell repertoires in COVID-19. Study-level information: The United States, Italy and Spain were the sources of the acute and convalescent COVID-19 samples. In each case, the material was cDNA or gDNA derived from T cells, B-cell-depleted T cells, or PBMCs.

The CDR3 is 15 amino acids. V was cut by 0 bases and J by 0 bases, with 6 bases left in between. Per the study methods: Quantification of nucleated cells was approximated via reference gene primer amplification. Sequencing used immunoSEQ multiplex PCR; TCRdb keeps in-frame clones, though not all of them. V and J calls and clone size are given by that table; D and trimming were obtained from the DNA. The data contain around 150,000 clones, 79% of them singletons. The rearrangement joins TRBV23-1 to TRBJ1-3; D call uncertain. TRBV23-1 is sorted into the ORF group, with uncertain function. Sequenced sample: peripheral blood. The receptor's source is a man aged 50-60 years with active or convalescent COVID-19. The CDR3 region has the DNA TGCGCCAGCAGTCAATCGGGCCGCTCTGGAAACACCATATATTTT. Translation: CASSQSGRSGNTIYF.